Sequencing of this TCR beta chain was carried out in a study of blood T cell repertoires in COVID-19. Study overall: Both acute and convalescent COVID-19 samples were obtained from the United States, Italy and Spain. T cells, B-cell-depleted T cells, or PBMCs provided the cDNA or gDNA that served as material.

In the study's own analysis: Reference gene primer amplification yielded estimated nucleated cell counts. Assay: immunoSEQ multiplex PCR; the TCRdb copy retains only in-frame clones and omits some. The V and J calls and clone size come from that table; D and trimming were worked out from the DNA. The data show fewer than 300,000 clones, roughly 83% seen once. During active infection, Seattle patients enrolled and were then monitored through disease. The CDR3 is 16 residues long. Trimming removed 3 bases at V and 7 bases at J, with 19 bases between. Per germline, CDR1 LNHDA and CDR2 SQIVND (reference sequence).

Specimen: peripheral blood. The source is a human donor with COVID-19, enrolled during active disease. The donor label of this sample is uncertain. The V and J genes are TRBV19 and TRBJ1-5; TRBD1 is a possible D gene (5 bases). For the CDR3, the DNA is TGTGCCAGTAGTATTTCTGGGGGTCGGGGGAACCAGCCCCAGCATTTT. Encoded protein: CASSISGGRGNQPQHF.